A single T cell receptor (beta chain) is shown here with its context. This entry comes from a study of blood T cell repertoires in COVID-19. Source study methods: Estimation of nucleated cell counts was performed using reference gene primer amplification. The table came from immunoSEQ multiplex PCR; TCRdb's copy has only in-frame clones and leaves some out. The DNA gave D and trimming, while V, J and clone size come from that table. The table records hundreds of thousands of clones, about four fifths of them present only once. Sequenced sample: peripheral blood. The clonotype originates from a man at least 80 years old with acute or convalescent COVID-19.

The CDR3, as DNA: TGCGCCAGCAGCTTGGCCGGGACAGGGGCCTACGAGCAGTACTTC. Protein: CASSLAGTGAYEQYF. The rearrangement links TRBV5-1 to TRBJ2-7, with 10 positions matching TRBD1. Germline-derived CDR1 and CDR2 are SGHRS and YFSETQ. With 0 bases clipped from V and 2 bases from J, the junction kept 2 bases outside the gene matches. CDR3 length: 15 residues.